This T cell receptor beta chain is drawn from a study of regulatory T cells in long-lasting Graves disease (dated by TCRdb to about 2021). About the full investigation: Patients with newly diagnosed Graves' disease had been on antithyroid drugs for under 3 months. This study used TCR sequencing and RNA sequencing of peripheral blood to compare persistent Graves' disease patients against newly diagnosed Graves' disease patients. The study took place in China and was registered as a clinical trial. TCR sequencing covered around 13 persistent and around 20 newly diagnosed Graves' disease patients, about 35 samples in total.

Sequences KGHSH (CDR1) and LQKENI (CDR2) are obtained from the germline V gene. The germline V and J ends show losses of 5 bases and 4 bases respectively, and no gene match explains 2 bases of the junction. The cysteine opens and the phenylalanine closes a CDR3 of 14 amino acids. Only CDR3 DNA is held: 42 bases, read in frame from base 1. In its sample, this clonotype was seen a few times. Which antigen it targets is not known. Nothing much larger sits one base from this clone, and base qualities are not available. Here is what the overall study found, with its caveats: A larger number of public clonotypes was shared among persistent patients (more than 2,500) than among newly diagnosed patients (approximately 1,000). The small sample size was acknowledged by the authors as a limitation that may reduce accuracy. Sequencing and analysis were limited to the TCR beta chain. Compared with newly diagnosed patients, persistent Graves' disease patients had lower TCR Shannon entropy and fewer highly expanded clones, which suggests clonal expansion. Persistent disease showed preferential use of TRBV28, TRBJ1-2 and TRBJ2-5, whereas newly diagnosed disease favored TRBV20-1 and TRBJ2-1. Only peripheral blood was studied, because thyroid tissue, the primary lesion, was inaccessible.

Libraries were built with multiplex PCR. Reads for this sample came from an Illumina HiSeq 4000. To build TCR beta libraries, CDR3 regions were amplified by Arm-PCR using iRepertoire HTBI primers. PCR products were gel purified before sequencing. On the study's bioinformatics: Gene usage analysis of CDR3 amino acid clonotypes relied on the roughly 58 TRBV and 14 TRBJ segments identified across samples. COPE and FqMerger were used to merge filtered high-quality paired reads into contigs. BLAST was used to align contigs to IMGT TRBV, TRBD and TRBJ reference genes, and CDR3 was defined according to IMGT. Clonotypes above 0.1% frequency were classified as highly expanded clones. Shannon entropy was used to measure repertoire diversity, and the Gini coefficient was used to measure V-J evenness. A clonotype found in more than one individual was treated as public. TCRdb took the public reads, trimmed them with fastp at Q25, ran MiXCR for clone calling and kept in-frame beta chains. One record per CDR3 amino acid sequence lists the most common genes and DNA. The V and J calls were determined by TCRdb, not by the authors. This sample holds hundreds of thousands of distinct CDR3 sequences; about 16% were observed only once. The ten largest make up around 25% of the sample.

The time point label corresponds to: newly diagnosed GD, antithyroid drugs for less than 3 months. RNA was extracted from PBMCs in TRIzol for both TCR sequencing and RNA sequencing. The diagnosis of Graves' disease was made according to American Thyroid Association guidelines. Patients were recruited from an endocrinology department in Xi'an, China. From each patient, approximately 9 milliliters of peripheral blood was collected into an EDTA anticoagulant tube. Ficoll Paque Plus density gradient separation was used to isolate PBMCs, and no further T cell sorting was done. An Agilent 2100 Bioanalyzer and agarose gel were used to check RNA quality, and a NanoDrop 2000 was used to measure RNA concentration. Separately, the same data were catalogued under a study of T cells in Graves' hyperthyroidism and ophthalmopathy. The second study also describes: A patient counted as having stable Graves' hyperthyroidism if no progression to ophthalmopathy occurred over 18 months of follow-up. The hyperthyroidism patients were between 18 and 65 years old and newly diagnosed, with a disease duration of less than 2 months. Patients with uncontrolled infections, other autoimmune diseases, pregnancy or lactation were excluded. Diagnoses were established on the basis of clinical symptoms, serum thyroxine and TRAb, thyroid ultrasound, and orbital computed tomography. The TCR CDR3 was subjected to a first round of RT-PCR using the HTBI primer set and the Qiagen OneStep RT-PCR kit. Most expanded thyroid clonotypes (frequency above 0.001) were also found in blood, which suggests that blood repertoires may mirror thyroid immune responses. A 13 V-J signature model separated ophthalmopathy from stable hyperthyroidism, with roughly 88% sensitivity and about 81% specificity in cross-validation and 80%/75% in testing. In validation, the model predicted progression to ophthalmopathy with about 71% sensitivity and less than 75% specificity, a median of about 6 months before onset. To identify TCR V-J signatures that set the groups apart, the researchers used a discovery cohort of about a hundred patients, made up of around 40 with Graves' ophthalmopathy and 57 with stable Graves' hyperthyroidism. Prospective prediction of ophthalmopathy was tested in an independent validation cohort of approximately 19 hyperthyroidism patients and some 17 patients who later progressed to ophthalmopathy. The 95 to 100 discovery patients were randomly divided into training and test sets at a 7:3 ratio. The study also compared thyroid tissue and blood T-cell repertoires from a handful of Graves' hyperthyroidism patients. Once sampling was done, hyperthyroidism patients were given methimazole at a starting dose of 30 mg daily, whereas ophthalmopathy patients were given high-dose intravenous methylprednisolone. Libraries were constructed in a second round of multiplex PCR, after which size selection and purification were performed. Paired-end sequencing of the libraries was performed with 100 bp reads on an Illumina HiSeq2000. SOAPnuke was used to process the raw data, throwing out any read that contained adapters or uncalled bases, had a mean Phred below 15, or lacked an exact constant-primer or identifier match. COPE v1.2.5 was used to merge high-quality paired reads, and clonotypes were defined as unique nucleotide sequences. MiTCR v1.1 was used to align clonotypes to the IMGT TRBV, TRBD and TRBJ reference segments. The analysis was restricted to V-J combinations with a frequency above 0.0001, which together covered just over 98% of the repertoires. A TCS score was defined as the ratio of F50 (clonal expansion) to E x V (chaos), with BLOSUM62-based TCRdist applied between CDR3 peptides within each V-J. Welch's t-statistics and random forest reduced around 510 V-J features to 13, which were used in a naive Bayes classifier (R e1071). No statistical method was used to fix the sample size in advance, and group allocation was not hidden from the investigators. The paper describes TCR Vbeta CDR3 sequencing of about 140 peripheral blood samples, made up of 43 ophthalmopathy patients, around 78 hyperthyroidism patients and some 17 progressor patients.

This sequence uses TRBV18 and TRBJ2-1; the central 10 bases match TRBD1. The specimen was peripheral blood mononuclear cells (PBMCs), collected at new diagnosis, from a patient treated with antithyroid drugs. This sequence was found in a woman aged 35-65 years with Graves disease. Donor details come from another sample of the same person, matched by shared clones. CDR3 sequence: CASSRDRGYNEQFF. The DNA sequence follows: TGTGCCAGCTCAAGGGACAGGGGTTACAATGAGCAGTTCTTC. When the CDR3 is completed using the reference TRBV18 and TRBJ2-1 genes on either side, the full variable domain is NAGVMQNPRHLVRRRGQEARLRCSPMKGHSHVYWYRQLPEEGLKFMVYLQKENIIDESGMPKERFSAEFPKEGPSILRIQQVVRGDSAAYFCASSRDRGYNEQFFGPGTRLTVL.